This is a list of T cell receptor beta chains from one sample in a study of early T cells in non-severe SARS-CoV-2 infection. TCRdb processed the 5' RACE reads anew with MiXCR; each CDR3 protein has one entry. The sample lists around 25,000 distinct CDR3 sequences; 3.5% to 5% were seen once. Sequencing was done on a sample of whole blood. Receptor source: an adult who was a healthcare worker with PCR-confirmed SARS-CoV-2 infection or an uninfected control (not recorded which). The CDR3 runs from the conserved cysteine through the conserved F or W. Only part of the rows carry a size: once, few, many, or a class if the clone is expanded.

j_call,clone_size,v_call,cdr3_aa
TRBJ2-3,many,TRBV3-1,CASSPWTSDGDTQYF
TRBJ1-2,many,TRBV18,CASSPPLTPGGGYTF
TRBJ2-5,many,TRBV20-1,CSARVAGNQETQYF
TRBJ2-7,many,TRBV5-1,CASSEWTGGGSYEQYF
TRBJ1-5,many,TRBV19,CASSMRGVINQPQHF
TRBJ2-1,.,TRBV7-3,CASRKDPRWTSGSPSSYNEQFF
TRBJ2-1,many,TRBV11-2,CASSPEAGGDDEQFF
TRBJ2-1,medium-sized,TRBV3-1,CASSQGTGPRNEQFF
TRBJ1-1,few,TRBV2,CALPARGQYTEAFF
TRBJ2-2,many,TRBV3-1,CASSQIRGGELFF
TRBJ2-7,few,TRBV5-4,CASSSRSPYEQYF
TRBJ2-5,many,TRBV27,CASKVKRTGPQETQYF
TRBJ2-3,.,TRBV11-2,CASSSRLGGGLDTQYF
TRBJ2-4,many,TRBV6-6,CASSYSTGGRSDIQYF
TRBJ2-7,many,TRBV9,CASSAGGLGSSYEQYF
TRBJ2-1,many,TRBV7-6,CASSSPGQGLQRQFF
TRBJ1-1,many,TRBV20-1,CSARDQGRETEAFF
TRBJ1-1,.,TRBV25-1,CASSAPGQNTEAFF
TRBJ2-2,many,TRBV7-2,CASSLVLVPGELFF
TRBJ2-7,many,TRBV25-1,CASSLAGRGYYEQYF
TRBJ2-4,many,TRBV28,CAAGEGLAKNIQYF
TRBJ1-3,many,TRBV19,CASSTRGGVIGNTIYF
TRBJ2-1,many,TRBV2,CASSEGQAINEQFF
TRBJ2-3,many,TRBV4-1,CASSHPSGRGDTQYF
TRBJ2-5,few,TRBV6-2/TRBV6-3,CASSYQGIQETQYF
TRBJ2-2,few,TRBV7-9,CASSLDGVRNTGELFF
TRBJ2-3,many,TRBV7-9,CASSLVGRTDTQYF
TRBJ1-2,many,TRBV29-1,CSVEDPQVTRPYGYTF
TRBJ2-4,many,TRBV4-2,CASSTQGESGDIQYF
TRBJ2-3,many,TRBV20-1,CSASRLGVGTDTQYF
TRBJ2-1,many,TRBV20-1,CSAREGTSGRGEQFF
TRBJ1-6,many,TRBV7-2,CASSYYPADWGRNNSPLHF
TRBJ2-1,many,TRBV14,CASSQPPEDRADEQFF
TRBJ1-6,many,TRBV20-1,CSARPSLLQGRGSPLHF
TRBJ1-1,many,TRBV6-5,CASSYIAEGNTEAFF
TRBJ2-1,many,TRBV10-2,CASSERTSRLAYNEQFF